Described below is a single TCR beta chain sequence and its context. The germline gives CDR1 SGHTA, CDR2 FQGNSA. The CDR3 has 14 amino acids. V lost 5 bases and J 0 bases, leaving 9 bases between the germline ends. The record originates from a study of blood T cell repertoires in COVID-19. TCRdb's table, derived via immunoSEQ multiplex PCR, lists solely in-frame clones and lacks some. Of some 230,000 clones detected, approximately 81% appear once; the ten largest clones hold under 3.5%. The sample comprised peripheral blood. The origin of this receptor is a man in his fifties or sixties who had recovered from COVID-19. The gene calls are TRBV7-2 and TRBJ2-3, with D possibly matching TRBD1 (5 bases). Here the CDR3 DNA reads TGTGCCAGCAGCAAGCAGGGAAGCACAGATACGCAGTATTTT. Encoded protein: CASSKQGSTDTQYF.